What follows are 7 T cell receptor beta chains derived from one specimen sequenced in a study of PD-L1 blockade in urothelial cancer. The assay was immunoSEQ multiplex PCR, and TCRdb's table has in-frame clones only and misses some. This table holds some 2,500 clones, around 33% found once. The input for sequencing was tumor tissue, taken before atezolizumab (anti-PD-L1) treatment. The receptors were gathered from a man aged 65 to 85 with urothelial cancer.

This clone was observed a handful of times. The rearrangement joins TRBV6-8 to TRBJ2-1; TRBD2 aligns across 16 bases. V gave up 7 bases and J gave up 10 bases; unmatched junction bases: 4. The CDR3 length is 14 residues. Looked up from germline, CDR1 is MNHGY and CDR2 is SAAAGT. The CDR3, as DNA: TGTGCCAGCACGGGACTAGCGGGGGGGCTGGAGCAGTTCTTC. It is translated as CASTGLAGGLEQFF.

The V gene is TRBV18, the J gene TRBJ2-2; D call uncertain. The V end was cut by 3 bases, the J end by 0 bases, with 17 bases between. The germline CDR1 and CDR2 sequences are KGHSH and LQKENI. The CDR3 is made up of 18 amino acids. The CDR3 region has the DNA TGTGCCAGCTCACCTGTTCCGCCAGCGCGAACGAACACCGGGGAGCTGTTTTTT. Its protein product is CASSPVPPARTNTGELFF.

The CDR3 spells CASSYNLASGPSTDTQYF. In DNA form, the CDR3 reads TGTGCCAGCAGTTACAATCTGGCTAGCGGACCCAGCACAGATACGCAGTATTTT. The V gene is TRBV6-8, the J gene TRBJ2-3, with 7 nucleotides matching TRBD2. The CDR3 runs to 18 residues. The V and J ends lost 2 bases and 0 bases, in that order; junction bases with no gene match: 11. Germline V gene lookup returns CDR1 MNHGY and CDR2 SAAAGT.

This clone was detected a few times. V and J are TRBV7-7 and TRBJ2-4, with TRBD1 matching 7 bases. V lost 5 bases to trimming and J lost 0 bases; unmatched junction nucleotides: 7. The CDR3 consists of 16 residues. The germline V gene has CDR1 SSHAT and CDR2 FNYEAQ (reference sequence). The CDR3 is CASSRDSLLAKNIQYF. CDR3 DNA: TGTGCCAGCAGCCGGGACAGCCTTTTAGCCAAAAACATTCAGTACTTC. Full variable domain (outside the CDR3, taken from reference TRBV7-7 and TRBJ2-4): GAGVSQSPRYKVTKRGQDVTLRCDPISSHATLYWYQQALGQGPEFLTYFNYEAQPDKSGLPSDRFSAERPEGSISTLTIQRTEQRDSAMYRCASSRDSLLAKNIQYFGAGTRLSVL.

In this sample, this clone turned up a few times. The J gene is TRBJ2-7, the V gene TRBV28, with D perhaps TRBD2 (6 bases). The CDR3 loop spans 16 amino acids. The V end was cut by 3 bases, the J end by 4 bases, with 19 bases between. Germline values: CDR1 MDHEN, CDR2 SYDVKM. The CDR3 DNA reads as TGTGCCAGCAGTTTGGTTTTAGGGGAGGAGTTATACGAGCAGTACTTC. Encoded protein: CASSLVLGEELYEQYF.

By share, this clone ranks as medium-sized. The rearrangement joins TRBV6-8 to TRBJ1-6; 7 bases fit TRBD1. Germline CDR1 is MNHGY and CDR2 is SAAAGT. The length of the CDR3 is 14 residues. J lost 7 bases, V lost 10 bases, and 10 bases had no gene match. The CDR3 bases are TGTGCCATCAGGGCGGGACAGAAGAATTCACCCCTCCACTTT. Encoded protein: CAIRAGQKNSPLHF.

This sequence joins TRBV6-8 and TRBJ1-4, with 7 bases lining up with TRBD1. This CDR3 has 17 residues. Trimming took 0 bases from V and 3 from J; bases not matched to a gene: 7. The germline gives CDR1 MNHGY, CDR2 SAAAGT. CDR3 bases: TGTGCCAGCAGTTACTCGATTCCCGGGACAGCTAATGAAAAACTGTTTTTT. It is translated as CASSYSIPGTANEKLFF.